The clone carrying this T cell receptor beta chain was seen repeatedly, ten times or more. Clinical symptoms, serum thyroxine, TRAb, thyroid ultrasound and orbital computed tomography formed the basis of diagnosis. The data derive from a study of Graves' ophthalmopathy and Graves' hyperthyroidism. RNA transcripts served as template for amplifying TCR beta CDR3 sequences. Second-round multiplex PCR came after first-round RT-PCR with HTBI primers. TCRdb re-called the multiplex PCR reads through MiXCR, storing one row per CDR3 protein. This table has roughly 410,000 distinct CDR3 sequences, less than 20% appearing once. V lost 10 bases, J lost 3 bases, and 15 bases lay in between. Germline V gene sequence: CDR1 MNHNS, CDR2 SASEGT. The CDR3 runs 13 residues.

The origin of this receptor is a woman aged 18-29 years with stable Graves' hyperthyroidism. What was sequenced was peripheral blood. The chain joins TRBV6-1 to TRBJ1-2; unclear D gene. The DNA of the CDR3 is TGTGCCACCCGGGGAGGGCAGGACTATGGCTACACCTTC. Protein: CATRGGQDYGYTF.